These 26 T cell receptor beta chains share one sample of origin, sequenced in a study of blood T cell repertoires in COVID-19. Some clones are missing from TCRdb's copy, which holds only in-frame ones; the method was immunoSEQ multiplex PCR. In the table there are about 170,000 clones, roughly 93% of which are singletons. The sample consisted of peripheral blood. These receptors all come from a man between 18 and 35 years old with COVID-19, enrolled during active disease.

Notes on this clone: The sample holds other DNA sequences that translate to the same CDR3. This chain links TRBV7-2 with TRBJ1-2; 7 nucleotides line up with TRBD1. Looked up from germline, CDR1 is SGHTA and CDR2 is FQGNSA. J was trimmed by 5 bases and V by 5 bases; bases with no gene match: 5. The CDR3 consists of 13 residues. Here the CDR3 reads CASSLRQGYGYTF. As DNA, the CDR3 is TGTGCCAGCAGCCTGCGACAGGGTTATGGCTACACCTTC. Variable domain in full (rest from reference TRBV7-2 and TRBJ1-2): GAGVSQSPSNKVTEKGKDVELRCDPISGHTALYWYRQSLGQGLEFLIYFQGNSAPDKSGLPSDRFSAERTGGSVSTLTIQRTQQEDSAVYLCASSLRQGYGYTFGSGTRLTVV.

This clone appeared once. V gene TRBV3-1 (or the pseudogene TRBV3-2) combines with J gene TRBJ2-2, with 9 bases aligning to TRBD1. The J segment lost 5 bases and the V segment lost 0 bases, leaving 25 bases of the junction unmatched. The CDR3 is 23 residues long. Germline V gene sequence: CDR1 LGHDT, CDR2 YNNKEL (reference sequence). The CDR3 sequence: CASSQEFGTYRGRTSCTTGELFF. Written as DNA, the CDR3 is TGTGCCAGCAGCCAAGAATTTGGGACCTACAGGGGGCGTACTAGCTGTACGACCGGGGAGCTGTTTTTT.

This clone was seen a single time. The chain carries TRBV19 and TRBJ1-2; 7 bases are shared with TRBD1. Germline CDR1 and CDR2: LNHDA and SQIVND (reference sequence). The ends lost 0 bases at V and 10 bases at J; junction bases unmatched: 5. This CDR3 is built from 13 residues. CDR3 protein: CASSIDRGTVYTF. In DNA form, the CDR3 reads TGTGCCAGTAGTATAGATCGGGGGACAGTCTACACCTTC.

This sequence joins TRBV10-3 and TRBJ2-1; D might be TRBD2 (7 bases). The V end lost 4 bases, the J end lost 6 bases, and 19 bases lay between the germline ends. The CDR3 runs to 16 residues. Germline CDR1 is ENHRY and CDR2 is SYGVKD. In DNA, the CDR3 is TGTGCCATCAGTGGGGGGGGCAGGGACGTCAGCAATGAGCAGTTCTTC. Translated: CAISGGGRDVSNEQFF.

The chain has TRBV4-3 and TRBJ1-4; the D is unclear. This CDR3 is 13 amino acids long. CDR1 LGHNA and CDR2 YSLEER come from the germline V gene. With 0 bases removed from V and 8 bases from J, the gap between germline ends came to 7 bases. The CDR3 loop is CASSQDGFEKLFF. The CDR3 nucleotides read TGCGCCAGCAGCCAAGACGGGTTCGAAAAACTGTTTTTT.

About this clone itself: The sample carries other DNA sequences with the same CDR3. The V and J genes are TRBV18 and TRBJ2-7, with 9 positions matching TRBD1. The V segment lost 3 bases and the J segment 1 base; nucleotides outside the gene matches: 1. Germline lookup yields CDR1 KGHSH and CDR2 LQKENI. This CDR3 has 14 residues. The chain's CDR3 is CASSPGTGSYEQYF. The CDR3 bases are TGTGCCAGCTCACCCGGGACAGGGTCCTACGAGCAGTACTTC. Filled out from reference TRBV18 and TRBJ2-7, the complete variable domain reads NAGVMQNPRHLVRRRGQEARLRCSPMKGHSHVYWYRQLPEEGLKFMVYLQKENIIDESGMPKERFSAEFPKEGPSILRIQQVVRGDSAAYFCASSPGTGSYEQYFGPGTRLTVT.

In DNA, the CDR3 is TGTGCCAGCAGTTTCCCTACAGGTCCGTTCTTC. Residues: CASSFPTGPFF. V usage is TRBV28 and J usage is TRBJ2-1, with D possibly being TRBD1 (5 bases). The CDR3 is made up of 11 amino acids. The V gene lost 3 bases and the J gene lost 15 bases, with 12 bases spanning the gap. Per germline, CDR1 MDHEN and CDR2 SYDVKM.

The chain recombines TRBV4-3 with TRBJ2-3, with a possible D match to TRBD2 (6 bases). Trimming cost V 2 bases and J 2 bases, with 8 bases left between them. Per the germline V gene, CDR1 is LGHNA and CDR2 is YSLEER. The CDR3 is 14 residues long. CDR3 residues: CASSQQRATDTQYF. DNA for the CDR3: TGCGCCAGCAGCCAACAGCGGGCCACAGATACGCAGTATTTT.

J is TRBJ1-6 and V is TRBV7-2; a weak D match, TRBD1 (6 bases). The germline V gene has CDR1 SGHTA and CDR2 FQGNSA. V was clipped by 6 bases and J by 4 bases, with 13 bases between them. The CDR3 is 15 residues long. DNA of the CDR3: TGTGCCAGCAGTCCAGACGGACAGTATAATTCACCCCTCCACTTT. It yields the protein CASSPDGQYNSPLHF.

The V call is TRBV6-2 or TRBV6-3, the J call TRBJ2-3, with TRBD2 matching 10 bases. CDR3 length: 16 amino acids. Germline V CDR1 and CDR2: MNHEY, SVGEGT. Trimming cost V 2 bases and J 1 base; bases outside gene matches: 3. The CDR3 here is CASSYALAGGTDTQYF. The CDR3 DNA reads TGTGCCAGCAGTTACGCCCTAGCGGGAGGCACAGATACGCAGTATTTT.

The rearrangement links TRBV4-3 to TRBJ1-1; TRBD1 aligns across 10 bases. The CDR3 sequence is 15 residues long. V was pared by 1 base and J by 4 bases, with 3 bases of the junction left unmatched. The V gene's germline CDR1 is LGHNA and CDR2 YSLEER. The CDR3 coding sequence is TGCGCCAGCAGCCAAGGACAGGGGGCTGCCACTGAAGCTTTCTTT. Translation: CASSQGQGAATEAFF.

CDR3 sequence: CASSIVLAAHYEQYF. CDR3 DNA sequence: TGTGCCAGTAGTATAGTACTAGCGGCCCACTACGAGCAGTACTTC. The chain couples TRBV19 to TRBJ2-7, with TRBD2 identical over 8 bases. This CDR3 region has 15 residues. Trimming took 1 base from V and 3 from J; bases not matched to a gene: 5. The germline V gene has CDR1 LNHDA and CDR2 SQIVND (reference sequence).

CDR3 sequence: CASSQRLAGRVASDTQYF. Here the CDR3 DNA reads TGCGCCAGCAGCCAAAGACTAGCGGGGAGGGTGGCATCGGATACGCAGTATTTT. The V gene is TRBV4-3, the J gene TRBJ2-3, with 11 positions matching TRBD2. J gave up 6 bases and V 2 bases, and 13 bases lay outside the gene matches. This CDR3 has 18 residues. Germline CDR1 reads LGHNA; CDR2 reads YSLEER.

Concerning this clone itself: The sample has other DNA sequences that encode this CDR3 too. The chain has TRBV29-1 and TRBJ2-1, with a weak D call TRBD2 (6 bases). Trimming removed 3 bases from V and 0 bases from J, with 9 bases in between. In germline, CDR1 is SQVTM, CDR2 ANQGSEA. This CDR3 is 14 amino acids long. CDR3 coding DNA: TGCAGCGTTGATGGGGGGAGCTCCTACAATGAGCAGTTCTTC. It codes for CSVDGGSSYNEQFF.

This chain joins TRBV11-2 and TRBJ1-1; D unclear. This CDR3 is built from 13 residues. Germline-derived CDR1 and CDR2 are SGHAT and FQNNGV. Trimming shortened V by 3 bases and J by 6 bases, and 11 bases separated the two germline ends. CDR3 in DNA: TGTGCCAGCAGCTTCCCCGGGAGGGCTGAAGCTTTCTTT. Amino acids: CASSFPGRAEAFF. Filled out from reference TRBV11-2 and TRBJ1-1, the complete variable domain reads EAGVAQSPRYKIIEKRQSVAFWCNPISGHATLYWYQQILGQGPKLLIQFQNNGVVDDSQLPKDRFSAERLKGVDSTLKIQPAKLEDSAVYLCASSFPGRAEAFFGQGTRLTVV.

The count of this clone is one. V usage is TRBV7-9 and J usage is TRBJ2-1; 14 bases map to TRBD2. Trimming took 11 bases from V and 8 from J; bases not matched to a gene: 11. Per germline, CDR1 SEHNR and CDR2 FQNEAQ (reference sequence). The CDR3 is 15 residues long. The CDR3: CAGQNPGLAGDEQFF. The CDR3 DNA reads as TGTGCCGGCCAGAATCCGGGACTAGCGGGAGATGAGCAGTTCTTC.

The gene calls are TRBV24-1 and TRBJ2-3, with TRBD2 matching over 7 bases. CDR3 length: 17 amino acids. Germline CDR1 reads KGHDR; CDR2 reads SFDVKD. Trimming at V came to 0 bases and at J to 2 bases, leaving 7 bases not matched to a gene. The CDR3 bases are TGTGCCACCAGTGATTTGCAGTCTAGCGGCCTCACAGATACGCAGTATTTT. As protein: CATSDLQSSGLTDTQYF.

The chain employs TRBV27 and TRBJ2-1; TRBD1 matches 8 bases. The CDR3 loop spans 17 amino acids. The V gene's germline CDR1 is MNHEY and CDR2 SMNVEV (reference sequence). V dropped 6 bases and J dropped 1; count of bases not matched to a gene: 11. CDR3 sequence: CASSPGQDVRSYNEQFF. CDR3 nucleotides: TGTGCCAGCAGCCCGGGACAGGACGTCCGATCCTACAATGAGCAGTTCTTC.

The gene calls are TRBV11-2 and TRBJ2-3, with a possible D match to TRBD2 (6 bases). The CDR3 loop spans 17 amino acids. V was pared by 0 bases and J by 4 bases, with 17 bases between. Looked up from germline, CDR1 is SGHAT and CDR2 is FQNNGV. In nucleotides, the CDR3 is TGTGCCAGCAGCTTAGAGATAGTCGGGACTGGGGCAGATACGCAGTATTTT. It specifies CASSLEIVGTGADTQYF.

This clone occurred a few times. The J gene is TRBJ1-1, the V gene TRBV28, with TRBD1 matching 7 bases. V lost 3 bases to trimming and J lost 4 bases; unmatched junction nucleotides: 5. The length of the CDR3 is 14 residues. Germline CDR1 and CDR2: MDHEN and SYDVKM. CDR3 protein: CASSLGQRLTEAFF. Here the CDR3 DNA reads TGTGCCAGCAGTTTGGGACAGCGGCTCACTGAAGCTTTCTTT.

This sequence joins TRBV11-2 and TRBJ2-7; 8 bases agree with TRBD2. The CDR3 is made up of 15 amino acids. With V trimmed by 2 bases and J by 1 base, 4 bases remained unmatched. Germline-derived CDR1 and CDR2 are SGHAT and FQNNGV. CDR3 amino acids: CASSLKLAESYEQYF. CDR3 DNA: TGTGCCAGCAGCTTAAAACTAGCGGAGTCCTACGAGCAGTACTTC.

The chain combines TRBV9 with TRBJ2-1; 8 nucleotides match TRBD2. With V trimmed by 0 bases and J by 6 bases, 5 bases remained unmatched. The CDR3 covers 15 residues. CDR1 is SGDLS and CDR2 is YYNGEE in the germline V gene. For the CDR3, the DNA is TGTGCCAGCAGCGTAGCGGGAGGGCCGTCCAATGAGCAGTTCTTC. The encoded protein is CASSVAGGPSNEQFF.

The chain recombines TRBV4-3 with TRBJ2-7; TRBD2 agrees at 8 bases. Germline loops: CDR1 LGHNA, CDR2 YSLEER. The J segment lost 2 bases and the V segment lost 0 bases, leaving 6 bases of the junction unmatched. The CDR3 extends over 16 amino acids. CDR3 loop: CASSQDQGLAAYEQYF. CDR3 nucleotides: TGCGCCAGCAGCCAAGACCAAGGACTAGCAGCCTACGAGCAGTACTTC.

CDR3 loop: CASRGLAGEGPYNEQFF. In DNA, the CDR3 is TGTGCCAGCCGCGGACTAGCGGGAGAAGGGCCCTACAATGAGCAGTTCTTC. The gene calls are TRBV28 and TRBJ2-1; 13 nucleotides line up with TRBD2. The CDR3 totals 17 residues. Trimming at V came to 8 bases and at J to 2 bases, leaving 9 bases not matched to a gene. The germline V gene encodes CDR1 MDHEN and CDR2 SYDVKM.

This chain uses TRBV11-2 with TRBJ2-2; D is ambiguous. The CDR3 consists of 16 residues. Trimming stripped 1 base from V and 0 bases from J, with 9 bases between. Germline V gene lookup returns CDR1 SGHAT and CDR2 FQNNGV. The CDR3 sequence is CASSLAETTNTGELFF. DNA of the CDR3: TGTGCCAGCAGCTTAGCGGAGACGACGAACACCGGGGAGCTGTTTTTT. Complete variable domain (other parts from reference TRBV11-2 and TRBJ2-2): EAGVAQSPRYKIIEKRQSVAFWCNPISGHATLYWYQQILGQGPKLLIQFQNNGVVDDSQLPKDRFSAERLKGVDSTLKIQPAKLEDSAVYLCASSLAETTNTGELFFGEGSRLTVL.

The chain links TRBV7-6 to TRBJ2-1; perhaps TRBD1 as D (5 bases). V was shortened by 0 bases and J by 0 bases, with 12 bases between the two germline ends. The CDR3 extends over 17 amino acids. Germline V CDR1 and CDR2: SGHVS, FNYEAQ. CDR3 bases: TGTGCCAGCAGCTTAGCCGTGCGACAGAGCTCCTACAATGAGCAGTTCTTC. This translates into CASSLAVRQSSYNEQFF.